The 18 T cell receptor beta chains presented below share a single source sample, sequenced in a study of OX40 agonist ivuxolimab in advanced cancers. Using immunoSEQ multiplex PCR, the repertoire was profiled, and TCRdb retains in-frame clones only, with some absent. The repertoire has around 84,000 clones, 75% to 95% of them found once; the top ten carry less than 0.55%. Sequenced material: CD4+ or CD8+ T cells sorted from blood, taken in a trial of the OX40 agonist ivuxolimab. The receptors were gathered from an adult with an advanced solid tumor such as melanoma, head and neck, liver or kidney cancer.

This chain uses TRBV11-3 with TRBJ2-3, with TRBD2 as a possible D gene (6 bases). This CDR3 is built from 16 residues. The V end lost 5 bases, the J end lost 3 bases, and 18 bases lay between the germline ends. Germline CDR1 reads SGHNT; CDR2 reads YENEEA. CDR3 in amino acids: CASSRPRGFDTDTQYF. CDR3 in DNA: TGTGCCAGCAGCCGCCCCCGGGGGTTCGATACAGATACGCAGTATTTT. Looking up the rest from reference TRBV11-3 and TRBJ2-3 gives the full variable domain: EAGVVQSPRYKIIEKKQPVAFWCNPISGHNTLYWYLQNLGQGPELLIRYENEEAVDDSQLPKDRFSAERLKGVDSTLKIQPAELGDSAVYLCASSRPRGFDTDTQYFGPGTRLTVL.

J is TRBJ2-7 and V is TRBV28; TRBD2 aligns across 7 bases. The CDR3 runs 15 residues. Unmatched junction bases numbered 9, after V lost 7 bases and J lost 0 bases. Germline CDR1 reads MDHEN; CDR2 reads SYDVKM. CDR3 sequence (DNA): TGTGCCAGCACGACCCTAGCGGAGGGCTCCTACGAGCAGTACTTC. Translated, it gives CASTTLAEGSYEQYF.

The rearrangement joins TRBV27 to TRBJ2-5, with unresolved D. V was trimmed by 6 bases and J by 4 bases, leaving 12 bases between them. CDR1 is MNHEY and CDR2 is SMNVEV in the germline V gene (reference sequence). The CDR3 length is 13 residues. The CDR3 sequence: CASRGRARETQYF. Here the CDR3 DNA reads TGTGCCAGCAGGGGTAGGGCTCGAGAGACCCAGTACTTC.

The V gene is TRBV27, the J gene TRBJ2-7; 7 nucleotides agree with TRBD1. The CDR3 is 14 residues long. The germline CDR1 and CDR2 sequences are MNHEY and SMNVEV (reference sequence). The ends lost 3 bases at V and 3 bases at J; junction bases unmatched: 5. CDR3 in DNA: TGTGCCAGCAGTTTGTATTCAGGGGGCTACGAGCAGTACTTC. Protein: CASSLYSGGYEQYF.

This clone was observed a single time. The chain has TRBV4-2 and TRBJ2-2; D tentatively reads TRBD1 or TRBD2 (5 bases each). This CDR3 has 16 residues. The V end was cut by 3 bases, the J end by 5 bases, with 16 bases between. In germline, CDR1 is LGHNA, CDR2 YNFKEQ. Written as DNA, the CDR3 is TGTGCCAGCAGCCAGGCCACGGGGCTAGGGACCGGGGAGCTGTTTTTT. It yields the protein CASSQATGLGTGELFF.

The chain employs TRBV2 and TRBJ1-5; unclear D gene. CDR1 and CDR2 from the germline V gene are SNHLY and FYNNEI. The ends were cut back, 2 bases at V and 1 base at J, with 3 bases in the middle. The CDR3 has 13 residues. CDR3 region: CASSENSNQPQHF. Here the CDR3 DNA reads TGTGCCAGCAGTGAAAACAGCAATCAGCCCCAGCATTTT.

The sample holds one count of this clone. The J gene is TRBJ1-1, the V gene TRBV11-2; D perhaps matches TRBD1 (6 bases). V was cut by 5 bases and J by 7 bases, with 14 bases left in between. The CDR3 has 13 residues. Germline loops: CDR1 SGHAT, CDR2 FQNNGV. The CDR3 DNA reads TGTGCCAGCAGCATCGGGGGCCGAGGTGAAGCTTTCTTT. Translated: CASSIGGRGEAFF.

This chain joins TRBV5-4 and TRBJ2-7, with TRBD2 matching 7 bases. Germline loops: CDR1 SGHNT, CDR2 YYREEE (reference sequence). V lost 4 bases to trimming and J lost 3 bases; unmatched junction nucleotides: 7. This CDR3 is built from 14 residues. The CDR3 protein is CASSLPGGYYEQYF. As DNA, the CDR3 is TGTGCCAGCAGCCTCCCGGGGGGATACTACGAGCAGTACTTC. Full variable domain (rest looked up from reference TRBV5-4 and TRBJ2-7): ETGVTQSPTHLIKTRGQQVTLRCSSQSGHNTVSWYQQALGQGPQFIFQYYREEENGRGNFPPRFSGLQFPNYSSELNVNALELDDSALYLCASSLPGGYYEQYFGPGTRLTVT.

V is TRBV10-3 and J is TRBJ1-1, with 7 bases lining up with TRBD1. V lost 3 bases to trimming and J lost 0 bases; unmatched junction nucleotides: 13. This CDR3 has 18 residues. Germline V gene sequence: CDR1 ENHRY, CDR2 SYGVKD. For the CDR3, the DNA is TGTGCCATCAGTGACCTCCGGGACAGCAAGTACATGAACACTGAAGCTTTCTTT. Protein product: CAISDLRDSKYMNTEAFF.

CDR3 loop: CASSLGGTGKYEQYF. The CDR3 DNA sequence: TGTGCCAGCAGCTTAGGGGGGACAGGGAAATACGAGCAGTACTTC. The rearrangement joins TRBV7-6 to TRBJ2-7; 9 bases are a match to TRBD1. This CDR3 region has 15 residues. Germline V gene sequence: CDR1 SGHVS, CDR2 FNYEAQ. Trimming took 1 base from V and 4 from J; bases not matched to a gene: 5. Full variable domain (remainder filled in from reference TRBV7-6 and TRBJ2-7): GAGVSQSPRYKVTKRGQDVALRCDPISGHVSLYWYRQALGQGPEFLTYFNYEAQQDKSGLPNDRFSAERPEGSISTLTIQRTEQRDSAMYRCASSLGGTGKYEQYFGPGTRLTVT.

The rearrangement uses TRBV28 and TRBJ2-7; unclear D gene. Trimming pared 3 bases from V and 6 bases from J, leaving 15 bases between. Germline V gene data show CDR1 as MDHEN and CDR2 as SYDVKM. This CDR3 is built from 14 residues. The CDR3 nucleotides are TGTGCCAGCAGTTTCCCCTCACTTGGCCTCGAGCAGTACTTC. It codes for CASSFPSLGLEQYF.

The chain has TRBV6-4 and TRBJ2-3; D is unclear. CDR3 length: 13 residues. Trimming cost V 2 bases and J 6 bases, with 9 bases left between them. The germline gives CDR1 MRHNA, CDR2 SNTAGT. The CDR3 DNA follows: TGTGCCAGCAGTGACGCCCCATCCGATACGCAGTATTTT. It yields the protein CASSDAPSDTQYF.

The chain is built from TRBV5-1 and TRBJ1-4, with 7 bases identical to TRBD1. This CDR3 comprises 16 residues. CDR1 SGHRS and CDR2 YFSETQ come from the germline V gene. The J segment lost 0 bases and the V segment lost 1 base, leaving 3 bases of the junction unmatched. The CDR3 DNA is TGCGCCAGCAGCTTGACAGGGGCGACAACTAATGAAAAACTGTTTTTT. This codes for CASSLTGATTNEKLFF.

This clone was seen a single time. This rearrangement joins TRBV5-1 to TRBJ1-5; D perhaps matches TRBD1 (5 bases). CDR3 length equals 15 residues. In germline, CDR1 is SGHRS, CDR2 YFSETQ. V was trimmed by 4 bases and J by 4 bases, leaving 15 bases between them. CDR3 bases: TGCGCCAGCAGCCTGGGACCCGGAGGGAATCAGCCCCAGCATTTT. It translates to CASSLGPGGNQPQHF. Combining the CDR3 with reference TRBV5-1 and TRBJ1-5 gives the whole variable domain KAGVTQTPRYLIKTRGQQVTLSCSPISGHRSVSWYQQTPGQGLQFLFEYFSETQRNKGNFPGRFSGRQFSNSRSEMNVSTLELGDSALYLCASSLGPGGNQPQHFGDGTRLSIL.

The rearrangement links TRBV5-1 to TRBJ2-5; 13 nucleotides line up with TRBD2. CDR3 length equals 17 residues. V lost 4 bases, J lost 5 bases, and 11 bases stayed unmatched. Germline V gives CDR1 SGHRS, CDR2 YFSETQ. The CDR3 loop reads CASSPGLAGVLRETQYF. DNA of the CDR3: TGCGCCAGCAGCCCAGGACTAGCGGGGGTCTTGCGGGAGACCCAGTACTTC. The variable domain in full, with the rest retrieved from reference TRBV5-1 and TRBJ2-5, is KAGVTQTPRYLIKTRGQQVTLSCSPISGHRSVSWYQQTPGQGLQFLFEYFSETQRNKGNFPGRFSGRQFSNSRSEMNVSTLELGDSALYLCASSPGLAGVLRETQYFGPGTRLLVL.

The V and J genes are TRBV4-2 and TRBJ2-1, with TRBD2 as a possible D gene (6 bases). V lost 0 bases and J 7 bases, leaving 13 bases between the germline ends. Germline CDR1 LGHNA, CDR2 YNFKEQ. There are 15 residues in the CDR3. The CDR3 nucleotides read TGTGCCAGCAGCCAAGAAAACGGGAGACCGAATGAGCAGTTCTTC. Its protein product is CASSQENGRPNEQFF.

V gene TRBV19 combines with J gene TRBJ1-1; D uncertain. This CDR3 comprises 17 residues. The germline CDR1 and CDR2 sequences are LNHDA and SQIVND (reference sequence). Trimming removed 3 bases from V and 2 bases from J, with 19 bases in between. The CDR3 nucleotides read TGTGCCAGTAGTATTAGGGAGGGATCAGGCCTTAACACTGAAGCTTTCTTT. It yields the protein CASSIREGSGLNTEAFF.

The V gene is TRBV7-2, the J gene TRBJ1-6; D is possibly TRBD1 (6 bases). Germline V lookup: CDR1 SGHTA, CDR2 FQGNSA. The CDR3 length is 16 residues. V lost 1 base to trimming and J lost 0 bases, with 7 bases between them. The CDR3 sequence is CASSLEGGSYNSPLHF. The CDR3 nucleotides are TGTGCCAGCAGCTTAGAAGGGGGCTCCTATAATTCACCCCTCCACTTT.